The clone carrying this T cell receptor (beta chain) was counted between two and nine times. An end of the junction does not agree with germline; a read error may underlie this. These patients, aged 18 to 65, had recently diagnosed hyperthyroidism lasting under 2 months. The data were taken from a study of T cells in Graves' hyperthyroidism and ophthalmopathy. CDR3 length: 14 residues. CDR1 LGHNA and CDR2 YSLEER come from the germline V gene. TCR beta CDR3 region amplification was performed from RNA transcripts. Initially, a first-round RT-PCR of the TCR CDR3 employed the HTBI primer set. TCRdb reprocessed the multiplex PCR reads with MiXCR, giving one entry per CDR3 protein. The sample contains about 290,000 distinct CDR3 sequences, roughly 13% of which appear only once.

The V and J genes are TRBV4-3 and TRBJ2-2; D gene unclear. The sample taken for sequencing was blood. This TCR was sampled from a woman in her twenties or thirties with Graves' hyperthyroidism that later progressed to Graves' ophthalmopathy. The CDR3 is CASGHEERTGELFF. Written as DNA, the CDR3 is TGCGCCAGCGGCCACGAGGAGAGGACCGGGGAGCTGTTTTTT.